This T cell receptor (beta chain) was sequenced during a study of OX40 agonist ivuxolimab in advanced cancers. The sample holds one count of this clone. What it binds is not known. TCRdb keeps only in-frame clones here, not all; method: immunoSEQ multiplex PCR. The profile shows around 71,000 clones, 78% of them singletons. The V gene end was trimmed by 0 bases and the J gene end by 7 bases; junction bases not matched to a gene: 1. In germline, CDR1 is SGHKS, CDR2 YYEKEE (reference sequence). The CDR3 spans 14 residues. Systemic immunosuppression or autoimmune disease history was grounds to exclude patients. Study-level results: Partial responders at 0.1-3.0 mg/kg had among the lowest clonal expansion. Both CD4+ and CD8+ T cell populations in blood had undergone clonal expansion by week 6 at 0.1 to 3.0 mg/kg. The study found that CD8+ T cells averaged more expanded clones than CD4+.

The specimen was CD4+ or CD8+ T cells sorted from blood, collected in a trial of the OX40 agonist ivuxolimab. The chain employs TRBV5-5 and TRBJ1-6, with 7 bases that match TRBD1. The sequence came from an adult with an advanced solid tumor such as melanoma, head and neck, liver or kidney cancer. The CDR3 sequence is CASSLGQGNSPLHF. The CDR3 DNA follows: TGTGCCAGCAGCTTGGGACAGGGAAATTCACCCCTCCACTTT.